A single sample is the source of the 26 T cell receptor beta chains below, sequenced in a study of blood T cell repertoires in COVID-19. TCRdb's copy holds only in-frame clones and misses some; the assay was immunoSEQ multiplex PCR. The sample yields 250,000 or so clones, 85% seen once. The sequenced sample was peripheral blood. The receptors were gathered from a woman aged 55-70 years with active or convalescent COVID-19.

The CDR3, as DNA: TGTGCCAGCAGCTTGGCCCCAGGGGACTATGGCTACACCTTC. Protein: CASSLAPGDYGYTF. The chain recombines TRBV5-4 with TRBJ1-2; D may be TRBD1 (6 bases). This CDR3 is 14 amino acids long. Germline V gene lookup returns CDR1 SGHNT and CDR2 YYREEE (reference sequence). Trimming took off 0 bases at V and 3 bases at J, with 9 bases between the two ends.

V gene TRBV6-6 combines with J gene TRBJ2-1; 9 bases match TRBD2. The trim removed 5 bases at V and 10 bases at J, leaving 12 bases unmatched. The germline V gene encodes CDR1 MNHNY and CDR2 SVGAGI (reference sequence). The CDR3 contains 15 residues. The CDR3 reads CASSPSGTSWLEQFF. In DNA form, the CDR3 reads TGTGCCAGCAGTCCCTCCGGGACTAGCTGGCTCGAGCAGTTCTTC.

This sequence joins TRBV14 and TRBJ2-1, with TRBD2 identical over 9 bases. The CDR3 is made up of 16 amino acids. Trimming cost V 4 bases and J 3 bases; bases outside gene matches: 7. Germline loops: CDR1 SGHDN, CDR2 FVKESK. DNA of the CDR3: TGTGCCAGCAGCCTGCTGGCTAGCGGGGTCTACAATGAGCAGTTCTTC. The encoded protein is CASSLLASGVYNEQFF.

V usage is TRBV4-1 and J usage is TRBJ2-5; TRBD1 matches at 8 bases. There are 16 residues in the CDR3. The V gene's germline CDR1 is MGHRA and CDR2 YSYEKL. J lost 5 bases, V lost 1 base, and 9 bases had no gene match. Here the CDR3 DNA reads TGCGCCAGCAGCCAAGCCGACAGGGGAATAAGGGAGACCCAGTACTTC. Translating gives CASSQADRGIRETQYF.

This chain connects TRBV14 to TRBJ2-5; D unresolved. V lost 4 bases and J lost 7, with 19 bases in between. Germline values: CDR1 SGHDN, CDR2 FVKESK. The CDR3 runs 15 residues. CDR3 in DNA: TGTGCCAGCAGCCCACTCTCCCCTAGGTTCGGGACCCAGTACTTC. Amino acid sequence: CASSPLSPRFGTQYF.

The chain uses TRBV7-2 and TRBJ2-3; 12 positions match TRBD2. The germline V gene has CDR1 SGHTA and CDR2 FQGNSA. This CDR3 has 16 residues. V gave up 2 bases and J gave up 2 bases; unmatched junction bases: 2. CDR3 in amino acids: CASSLWTSGNTDTQYF. The CDR3 DNA follows: TGTGCCAGCAGCTTATGGACTAGCGGGAACACAGATACGCAGTATTTT.

This clone occurred once. This chain joins TRBV10-1 and TRBJ1-1; 9 bases agree with TRBD1. The CDR3 contains 11 residues. The trim removed 6 bases at V and 9 bases at J, leaving 2 bases unmatched. Germline V gives CDR1 WNHNN, CDR2 SYGVQD (reference sequence). As DNA, the CDR3 is TGCGCCAGCAGCGGACAGGGGCAAGCTTTCTTT. This translates into CASSGQGQAFF.

The gene calls are TRBV16 and TRBJ1-1, with D possibly matching TRBD1 (6 bases). CDR3 length equals 15 residues. V gave up 0 bases and J gave up 11 bases, with 19 bases separating them. In germline, CDR1 is KGHSY, CDR2 FQNENV. The CDR3 bases are TGTGCCAGCAGCCAATCGTATGGCAGGGGTAATTCGGCTTTCTTT. Its translation is CASSQSYGRGNSAFF.

This clone was recorded only once. The chain employs TRBV27 and TRBJ1-4; no clear D gene. Germline CDR1 is MNHEY and CDR2 is SMNVEV (reference sequence). V was clipped by 6 bases and J by 3 bases, with 5 bases between them. CDR3 length: 12 residues. The CDR3 here is CASSRPNEKLFF. As DNA, the CDR3 is TGTGCCAGCAGCAGGCCTAATGAAAAACTGTTTTTT.

The chain carries TRBV5-5 and TRBJ1-5, with a tentative D call TRBD1 (5 bases). The V and J ends lost 0 bases and 6 bases respectively, with 13 bases between them. CDR3 length: 15 amino acids. CDR1 and CDR2 from the germline V gene are SGHKS and YYEKEE (reference sequence). This chain's CDR3 is CASSLAAQGTQPQHF. Written as DNA, the CDR3 is TGTGCCAGCAGCTTGGCCGCTCAGGGTACTCAGCCCCAGCATTTT.

This chain connects TRBV27 to TRBJ2-3; 8 nucleotides line up with TRBD2. With 4 bases clipped from V and 10 bases from J, the junction kept 7 bases outside the gene matches. Germline V gene sequence: CDR1 MNHEY, CDR2 SMNVEV (reference sequence). The length of the CDR3 is 13 residues. As DNA, the CDR3 is TGTGCCAGCAGTTCTTTCCCGGGACTAGCGCAGTATTTT. Translated, it gives CASSSFPGLAQYF.

This chain links TRBV5-1 with TRBJ2-4, with 10 bases identical to TRBD2. Trimming removed 0 bases from V and 6 bases from J; junction bases left unmatched: 6. This CDR3 spans 16 amino acids. Germline loops: CDR1 SGHRS, CDR2 YFSETQ. The CDR3 sequence is CASSLVSSGGINIQYF. DNA of the CDR3: TGCGCCAGCAGCTTGGTATCTAGCGGGGGAATAAACATTCAGTACTTC.

The chain recombines TRBV9 with TRBJ1-6, with D uncertain. Germline V gene lookup returns CDR1 SGDLS and CDR2 YYNGEE. This CDR3 comprises 14 residues. V dropped 2 bases and J dropped 4 bases, with 7 bases sitting between them. CDR3: CASSVAEYNSPLHF. CDR3 DNA sequence: TGTGCCAGCAGCGTGGCCGAATATAATTCACCCCTCCACTTT. The full variable domain, in which reference TRBV9 and TRBJ1-6 provide the parts outside the CDR3, is DSGVTQTPKHLITATGQRVTLRCSPRSGDLSVYWYQQSLDQGLQFLIQYYNGEERAKGNILERFSAQQFPDLHSELNLSSLELGDSALYFCASSVAEYNSPLHFGNGTRLTVT.

This chain joins TRBV7-8 and TRBJ1-5, with D possibly matching TRBD1 (6 bases). Germline V gives CDR1 SGHVS, CDR2 FQNEAQ. The V end lost 5 bases, the J end lost 5 bases, and 13 bases lay between the germline ends. CDR3 size: 14 residues. CDR3 nucleotide sequence: TGTGCCAGCAGCCAAAGAGAGGGGGATCAGCCCCAGCATTTT. Its protein product is CASSQREGDQPQHF.

The V call is TRBV24-1, the J call TRBJ2-5, with D maybe TRBD2 (6 bases). CDR3 length: 16 residues. Germline CDR1 is KGHDR and CDR2 is SFDVKD. Deletions cut 4 bases from V and 2 bases from J, with 16 bases between. As DNA, the CDR3 is TGTGCCACCAGTGACCGCGGGACCACAATACAAGAGACCCAGTACTTC. Translating it yields CATSDRGTTIQETQYF.

The rearrangement links TRBV9 to TRBJ2-1, with TRBD1 matching 10 bases. The ends lost 4 bases at V and 6 bases at J; junction bases unmatched: 10. The CDR3 covers 16 residues. The germline V gene encodes CDR1 SGDLS and CDR2 YYNGEE. CDR3 in DNA: TGTGCCAGCAGCTCTCCGACAGGGGGCCGGTTCAATGAGCAGTTCTTC. This encodes CASSSPTGGRFNEQFF. Based on the CDR3 plus reference TRBV9 and TRBJ2-1, the full variable domain is DSGVTQTPKHLITATGQRVTLRCSPRSGDLSVYWYQQSLDQGLQFLIQYYNGEERAKGNILERFSAQQFPDLHSELNLSSLELGDSALYFCASSSPTGGRFNEQFFGPGTRLTVL.

The J gene is TRBJ2-1, the V gene TRBV7-8, with 9 positions matching TRBD2. The V gene's germline CDR1 is SGHVS and CDR2 FQNEAQ. The J segment lost 4 bases and the V segment lost 5 bases, leaving 12 bases of the junction unmatched. The CDR3 runs to 17 residues. As DNA, the CDR3 is TGTGCCAGCAGCCGATTAAGGGCTAGCGGGAAGTACAATGAGCAGTTCTTC. Protein sequence: CASSRLRASGKYNEQFF.

The chain uses TRBV19 and TRBJ1-5; D is unresolved. The CDR3 extends over 15 amino acids. CDR1 LNHDA and CDR2 SQIVND come from the germline V gene (reference sequence). Trimming took off 3 bases at V and 0 bases at J, with 9 bases between the two ends. The CDR3 here is CASSIYGDSNQPQHF. In DNA, the CDR3 is TGTGCCAGTAGTATTTACGGGGATAGCAATCAGCCCCAGCATTTT.

This clone was observed a handful of times. J is TRBJ2-4 and V is TRBV30, with 7 bases that match TRBD1. Germline CDR1 is GTSNPN and CDR2 is SVGIG (reference sequence). The J segment lost 4 bases and the V segment lost 2 bases, leaving 5 bases of the junction unmatched. This CDR3 has 14 amino acids. CDR3 sequence (DNA): TGTGCCTGGAGTAAAGAGGACAGGAAAAACATTCAGTACTTC. It translates to CAWSKEDRKNIQYF.

The genes are TRBV11-3 and TRBJ2-3; 9 nucleotides match TRBD2. This CDR3 has 14 residues. V lost 1 base, J lost 5 bases, and 1 base stayed unmatched. Germline V CDR1 and CDR2: SGHNT, YENEEA. CDR3 protein: CASSLGTSVDTQYF. The DNA for the CDR3 is TGTGCCAGCAGCTTAGGGACTAGCGTAGATACGCAGTATTTT. Combining the CDR3 with reference TRBV11-3 and TRBJ2-3 gives the whole variable domain EAGVVQSPRYKIIEKKQPVAFWCNPISGHNTLYWYLQNLGQGPELLIRYENEEAVDDSQLPKDRFSAERLKGVDSTLKIQPAELGDSAVYLCASSLGTSVDTQYFGPGTRLTVL.

The chain has TRBV11-3 and TRBJ2-1; 13 nucleotides line up with TRBD2. V lost 4 bases to trimming and J lost 7 bases; unmatched junction nucleotides: 13. Germline V CDR1 and CDR2: SGHNT, YENEEA. This CDR3 has 18 amino acids. Written as DNA, the CDR3 is TGTGCCAGCAGCTCCGGGACGGAACTAGCGGGGGGGCGGAATGAGCAGTTCTTC. It yields the protein CASSSGTELAGGRNEQFF.

The chain has TRBV6-6 and TRBJ2-1; 7 nucleotides agree with TRBD1. Germline CDR1 and CDR2: MNHNY and SVGAGI (reference sequence). V dropped 0 bases and J dropped 9; count of bases not matched to a gene: 8. CDR3 length: 15 amino acids. CDR3 in DNA: TGTGCCAGCAGTTACTCACTGACAGGGCTCAGTGAGCAGTTCTTC. It specifies CASSYSLTGLSEQFF.

The chain employs TRBV9 and TRBJ2-6; possibly TRBD1 for D (5 bases). The CDR3 is made up of 14 amino acids. From germline, CDR1 is SGDLS and CDR2 YYNGEE. V lost 3 bases and J 2 bases, leaving 6 bases between the germline ends. The CDR3 reads CASSATAGANVLTF. DNA for the CDR3: TGTGCCAGCAGCGCGACAGCTGGGGCCAACGTCCTGACTTTC.

The rearrangement links TRBV12-5 to TRBJ2-1, with TRBD1 matching 11 bases. The CDR3 is made up of 15 amino acids. Per the germline V gene, CDR1 is LGHNT and CDR2 is FRNRAP. The junction had 6 bases not matched to a gene; V was cut back by 7 bases and J by 4 bases. This CDR3 reads CASDPGQGVYNEQFF. CDR3 DNA sequence: TGTGCTAGTGACCCGGGACAGGGGGTGTACAATGAGCAGTTCTTC.

V is TRBV19 and J is TRBJ2-3, with a weak D call TRBD2 (6 bases). The CDR3 extends over 15 amino acids. The germline V and J ends were trimmed by 6 bases and 1 base, with 14 bases remaining between them. Per the germline V gene, CDR1 is LNHDA and CDR2 is SQIVND (reference sequence). This CDR3 reads CASSYSGFRTDTQYF. In nucleotides, the CDR3 is TGTGCCAGTAGCTATAGCGGTTTTCGCACAGATACGCAGTATTTT.

This chain joins TRBV6-5 and TRBJ2-1; D unclear. Trimming removed 4 bases at V and 6 bases at J, with 16 bases between. Germline lookup yields CDR1 MNHEY and CDR2 SVGAGI. CDR3 length equals 15 residues. CDR3 in amino acids: CASSSPRFLPNEQFF. The CDR3 region has the DNA TGTGCCAGCAGTTCACCCCGGTTCCTACCCAATGAGCAGTTCTTC.